This T cell receptor beta chain stems from a study of T-cell reconstitution after alpha-beta-depleted transplantation in children. From germline, CDR1 is MNHEY and CDR2 SMNVEV (reference sequence). The CDR3 contains 15 residues. Trimming cost V 2 bases and J 0 bases, with 10 bases left between them. Preparing the TCRbeta library involved the use of unique molecular identifiers. TCRdb passed the PCR reads through MiXCR, listing each CDR3 protein once. The repertoire includes a few hundred thousand distinct CDR3 sequences, approximately 9.5% of them detected once, and roughly 6.2% sits in the top ten. The sequence derives from a human donor who donated a stem cell graft to a child with acute lymphoblastic leukemia. Material: PBMCs from the stem cell graft donor, obtained from the stem cell graft. The genes are TRBV27 and TRBJ2-5; D remains unclear. CDR3 sequence reads: CASSLQHLYQETQYF. For the CDR3, the DNA is TGTGCCAGCAGTTTACAGCACTTGTACCAAGAGACCCAGTACTTC.